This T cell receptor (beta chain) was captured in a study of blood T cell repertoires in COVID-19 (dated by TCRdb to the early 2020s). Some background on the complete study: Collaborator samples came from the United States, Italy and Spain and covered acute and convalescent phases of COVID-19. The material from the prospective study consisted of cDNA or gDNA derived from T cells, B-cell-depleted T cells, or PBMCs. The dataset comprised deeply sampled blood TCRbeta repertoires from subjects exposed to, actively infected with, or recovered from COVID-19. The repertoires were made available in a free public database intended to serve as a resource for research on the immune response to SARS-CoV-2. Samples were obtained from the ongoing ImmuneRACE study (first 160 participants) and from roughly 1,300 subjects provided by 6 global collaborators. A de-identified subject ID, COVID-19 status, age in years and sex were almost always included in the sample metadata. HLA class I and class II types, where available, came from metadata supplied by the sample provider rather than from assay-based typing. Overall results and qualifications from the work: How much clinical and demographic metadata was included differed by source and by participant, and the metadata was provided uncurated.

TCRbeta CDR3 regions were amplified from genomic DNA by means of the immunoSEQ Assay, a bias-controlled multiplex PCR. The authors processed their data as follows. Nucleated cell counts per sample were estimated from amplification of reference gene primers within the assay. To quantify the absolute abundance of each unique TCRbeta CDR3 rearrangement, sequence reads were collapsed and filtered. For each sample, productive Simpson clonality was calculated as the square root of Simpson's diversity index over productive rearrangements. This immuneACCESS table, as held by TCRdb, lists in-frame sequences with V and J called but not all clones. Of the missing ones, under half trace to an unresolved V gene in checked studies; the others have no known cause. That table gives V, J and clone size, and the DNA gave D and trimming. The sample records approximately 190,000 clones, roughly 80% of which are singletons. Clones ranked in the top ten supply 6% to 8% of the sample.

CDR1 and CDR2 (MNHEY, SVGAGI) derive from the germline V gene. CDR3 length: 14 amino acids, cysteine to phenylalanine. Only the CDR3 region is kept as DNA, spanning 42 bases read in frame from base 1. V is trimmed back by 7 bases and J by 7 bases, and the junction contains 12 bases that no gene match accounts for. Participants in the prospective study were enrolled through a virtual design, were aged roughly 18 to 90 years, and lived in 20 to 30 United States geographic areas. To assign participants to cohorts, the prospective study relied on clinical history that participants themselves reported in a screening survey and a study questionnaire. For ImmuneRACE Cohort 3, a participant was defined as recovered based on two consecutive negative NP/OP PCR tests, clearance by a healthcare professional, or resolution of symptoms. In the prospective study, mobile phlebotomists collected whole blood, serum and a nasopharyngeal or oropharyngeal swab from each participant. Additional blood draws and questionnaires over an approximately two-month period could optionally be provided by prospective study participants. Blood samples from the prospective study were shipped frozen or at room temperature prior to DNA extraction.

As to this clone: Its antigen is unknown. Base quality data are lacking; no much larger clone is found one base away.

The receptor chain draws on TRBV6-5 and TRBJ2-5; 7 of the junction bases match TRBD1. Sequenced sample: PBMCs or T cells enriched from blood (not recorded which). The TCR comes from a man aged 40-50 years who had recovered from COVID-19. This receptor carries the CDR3 CASKGGQSKMTQYF. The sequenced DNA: TGTGCCAGCAAAGGGGGACAGTCAAAGATGACCCAGTACTTC.